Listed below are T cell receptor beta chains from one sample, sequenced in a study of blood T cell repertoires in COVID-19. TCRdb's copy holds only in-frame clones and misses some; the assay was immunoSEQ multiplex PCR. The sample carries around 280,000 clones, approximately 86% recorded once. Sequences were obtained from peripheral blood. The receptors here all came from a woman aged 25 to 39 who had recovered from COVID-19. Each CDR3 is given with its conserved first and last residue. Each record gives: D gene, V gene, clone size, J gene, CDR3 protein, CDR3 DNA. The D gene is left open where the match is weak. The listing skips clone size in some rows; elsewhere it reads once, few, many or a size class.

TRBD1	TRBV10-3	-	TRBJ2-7	CAISESGDRDEQYF	TGTGCCATCAGTGAGTCGGGGGACAGAGACGAGCAGTACTTC
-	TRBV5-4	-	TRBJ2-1	CASSPASSYNEQFF	TGTGCCAGCAGCCCCGCTAGCTCCTACAATGAGCAGTTCTTC
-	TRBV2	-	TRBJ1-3	CASSPVSSGNTIYF	TGTGCCAGCAGTCCGGTGAGCTCTGGAAACACCATATATTTT
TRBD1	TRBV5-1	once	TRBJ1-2	CASSSGVQGVGGYTF	TGCGCCAGCAGCTCGGGAGTGCAGGGGGTTGGAGGCTACACCTTC
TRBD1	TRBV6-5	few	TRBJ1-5	CASSRAGQGNQPQHF	TGTGCCAGCAGCCGAGCCGGACAGGGAAATCAGCCCCAGCATTTT
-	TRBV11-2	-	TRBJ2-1	CASSQHPIVLRNEQFF	TGTGCCAGCAGCCAACATCCGATTGTCTTACGCAATGAGCAGTTCTTC
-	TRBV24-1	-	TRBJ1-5	CATSDLGSGNQPQHF	TGTGCCACCAGTGATTTGGGATCAGGGAATCAGCCCCAGCATTTT
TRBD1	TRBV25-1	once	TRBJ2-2	CASSELGTGRGDTGELFF	TGTGCCAGCAGTGAACTGGGGACAGGGAGGGGCGACACCGGGGAGCTGTTTTTT
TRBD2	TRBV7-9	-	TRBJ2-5	CASSPRAPTSGDQETQYF	TGTGCCAGCAGCCCTAGGGCCCCGACTAGCGGGGACCAAGAGACCCAGTACTTC
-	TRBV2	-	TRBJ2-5	CASTYVPGETQYF	TGTGCCAGCACCTATGTTCCCGGAGAGACCCAGTACTTC
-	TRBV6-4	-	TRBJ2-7	CASSDSRGEQYF	TGTGCCAGCAGTGACTCGCGGGGTGAGCAGTACTTC
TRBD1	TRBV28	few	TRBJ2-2	CASSLPGQGEAGELFF	TGTGCCAGCAGTCTACCGGGACAGGGCGAGGCCGGGGAGCTGTTTTTT
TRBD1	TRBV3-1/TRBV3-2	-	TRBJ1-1	CASSQETTGGPLEAFF	TGTGCCAGCAGCCAAGAGACGACAGGGGGCCCCCTCGAAGCTTTCTTT
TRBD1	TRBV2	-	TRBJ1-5	CASRVQGDQPQHF	TGTGCCAGCAGAGTACAGGGGGATCAGCCCCAGCATTTT
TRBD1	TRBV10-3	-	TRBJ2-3	CAIRTGKEGTDTQYF	TGTGCCATTAGGACAGGGAAGGAAGGCACAGATACGCAGTATTTT
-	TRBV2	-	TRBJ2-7	CASSELVPSYEQYF	TGTGCCAGCAGTGAATTAGTGCCATCCTACGAGCAGTACTTC
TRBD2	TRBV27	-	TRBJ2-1	CASSSRGGTYYNEQFF	TGTGCCAGCAGTTCGCGCGGGGGTACATACTACAATGAGCAGTTCTTC
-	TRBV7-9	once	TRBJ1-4	CASSLGPPRELFF	TGTGCCAGCAGCTTAGGCCCCCCGAGGGAACTGTTTTTT
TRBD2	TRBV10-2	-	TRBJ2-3	CASSPRRAGGNTQYF	TGCGCCAGCAGCCCAAGGAGGGCGGGGGGGAATACGCAGTATTTT
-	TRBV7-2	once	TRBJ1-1	CASSFHSGDTEAFF	TGTGCCAGCAGCTTCCACTCCGGTGACACTGAAGCTTTCTTT
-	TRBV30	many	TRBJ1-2	CAWSTNPDGYTF	TGTGCCTGGTCCACTAACCCGGATGGCTACACCTTC
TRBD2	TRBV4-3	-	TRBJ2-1	CASSQDLTSGDPYNEQFF	TGCGCCAGCAGCCAAGATCTGACTAGCGGGGATCCCTACAATGAGCAGTTCTTC
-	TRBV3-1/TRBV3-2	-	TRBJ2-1	CASSQDSQRKYNEQFF	TGTGCCAGCAGCCAAGACTCCCAGCGGAAATACAATGAGCAGTTCTTC
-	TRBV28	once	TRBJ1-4	CASIVGDRPGEKLFF	TGTGCCAGCATTGTAGGCGACAGGCCGGGTGAAAAACTGTTTTTT
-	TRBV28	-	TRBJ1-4	CASSLGGEKLFF	TGTGCCAGCAGTTTGGGGGGTGAAAAACTGTTTTTT
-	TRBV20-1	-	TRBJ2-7	CSASRGSSYEQYF	TGCAGTGCTAGTAGGGGCAGCTCCTACGAGCAGTACTTC
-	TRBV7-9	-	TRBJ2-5	CASSPEGMGETQYF	TGTGCCAGCAGCCCGGAGGGAATGGGAGAGACCCAGTACTTC
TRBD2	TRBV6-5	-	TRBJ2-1	CASSSASGGYNEQFF	TGTGCCAGCAGTTCAGCTAGCGGGGGGTACAATGAGCAGTTCTTC
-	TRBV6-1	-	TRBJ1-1	CASSQARGKRSVVPEAFF	TGTGCCAGCAGTCAAGCACGGGGGAAAAGGTCGGTGGTCCCTGAAGCTTTCTTT
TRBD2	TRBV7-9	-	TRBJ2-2	CASSPTSGRGTGELFF	TGTGCCAGCAGCCCGACTAGCGGGAGGGGCACCGGGGAGCTGTTTTTT
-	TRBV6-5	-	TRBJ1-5	CASSYSAVSQPQHF	TGTGCCAGCAGTTACTCCGCGGTGTCGCAGCCCCAGCATTTT
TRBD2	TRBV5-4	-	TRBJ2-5	CASSLSIAGVGETQYF	TGTGCCAGCAGCTTATCAATAGCGGGAGTTGGTGAGACCCAGTACTTC
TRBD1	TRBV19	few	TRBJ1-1	CASSIFLRTGGTEAFF	TGTGCCAGTAGTATTTTTCTACGGACAGGGGGCACTGAAGCTTTCTTT